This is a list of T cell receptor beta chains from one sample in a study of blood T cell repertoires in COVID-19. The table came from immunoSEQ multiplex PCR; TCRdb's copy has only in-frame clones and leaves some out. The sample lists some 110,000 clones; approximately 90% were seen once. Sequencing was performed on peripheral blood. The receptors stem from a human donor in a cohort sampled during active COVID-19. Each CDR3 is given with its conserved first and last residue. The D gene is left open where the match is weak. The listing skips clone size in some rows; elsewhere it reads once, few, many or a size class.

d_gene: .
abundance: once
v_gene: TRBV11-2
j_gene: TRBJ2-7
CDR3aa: CASSLPTYEQYF
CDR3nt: TGTGCCAGCAGCTTACCCACCTACGAGCAGTACTTC

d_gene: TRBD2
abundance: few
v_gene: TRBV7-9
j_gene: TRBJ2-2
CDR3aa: CASSPDGGGTGELFF
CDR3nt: TGTGCCAGCAGTCCCGATGGGGGGGGCACCGGGGAGCTGTTTTTT

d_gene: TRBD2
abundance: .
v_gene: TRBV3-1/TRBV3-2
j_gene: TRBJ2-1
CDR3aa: CASSQVASGKYNEQFF
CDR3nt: TGTGCCAGCAGCCAAGTCGCTAGCGGGAAATACAATGAGCAGTTCTTC

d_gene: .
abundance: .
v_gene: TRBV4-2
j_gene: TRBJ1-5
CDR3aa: CASSQEGGENNQPQHF
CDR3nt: TGTGCCAGCAGCCAAGAGGGGGGGGAGAACAATCAGCCCCAGCATTTT

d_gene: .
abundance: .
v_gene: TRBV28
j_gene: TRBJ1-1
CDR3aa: CASREWVSTGTEAFF
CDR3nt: TGTGCCAGCAGGGAGTGGGTGTCAACGGGGACTGAAGCTTTCTTT

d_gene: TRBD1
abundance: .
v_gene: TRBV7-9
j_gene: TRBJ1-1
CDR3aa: CASRVQGAGEAFF
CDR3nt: TGTGCCAGCAGGGTACAGGGGGCAGGTGAAGCTTTCTTT

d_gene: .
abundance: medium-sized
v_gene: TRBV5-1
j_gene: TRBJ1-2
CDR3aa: CASSPSSGSFYGYTF
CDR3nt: TGCGCCAGCAGCCCCTCCTCGGGGAGCTTCTATGGCTACACCTTC

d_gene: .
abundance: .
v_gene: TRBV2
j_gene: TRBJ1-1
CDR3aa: CASSDKAGEAFF
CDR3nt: TGTGCCAGCTCAGACAAGGCCGGTGAAGCTTTCTTT

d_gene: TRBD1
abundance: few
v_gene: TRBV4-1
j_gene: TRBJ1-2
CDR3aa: CASSQGDRDYYGYTF
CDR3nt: TGCGCCAGCAGCCAAGGGGACAGGGATTACTATGGCTACACCTTC

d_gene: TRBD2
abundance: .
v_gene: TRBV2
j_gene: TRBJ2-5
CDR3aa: CASSLNGLAGQETQYF
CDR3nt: TGTGCCAGCAGTTTGAACGGACTAGCGGGTCAAGAGACCCAGTACTTC

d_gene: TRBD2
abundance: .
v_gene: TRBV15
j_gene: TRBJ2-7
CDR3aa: CATSRERGGRGEQYF
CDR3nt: TGTGCCACCAGCAGGGAGCGGGGGGGACGGGGCGAGCAGTACTTC

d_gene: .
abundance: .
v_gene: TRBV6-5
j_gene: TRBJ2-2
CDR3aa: CASSFSHAGNTGELFF
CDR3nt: TGTGCCAGCAGTTTCTCGCATGCAGGGAACACCGGGGAGCTGTTTTTT

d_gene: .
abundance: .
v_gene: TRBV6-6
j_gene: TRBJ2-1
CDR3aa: CASSPRVSSYNEQFF
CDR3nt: TGTGCCAGCAGTCCTAGAGTAAGCTCCTACAATGAGCAGTTCTTC

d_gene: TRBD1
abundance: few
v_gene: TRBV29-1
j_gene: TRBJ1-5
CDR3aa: CSGGQGKGQPQHF
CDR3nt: TGCAGCGGGGGACAGGGGAAGGGGCAGCCCCAGCATTTT

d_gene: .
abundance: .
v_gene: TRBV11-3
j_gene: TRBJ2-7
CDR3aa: CASSLDHGGSYEQYF
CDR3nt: TGTGCCAGCAGCTTAGATCACGGCGGTTCCTACGAGCAGTACTTC

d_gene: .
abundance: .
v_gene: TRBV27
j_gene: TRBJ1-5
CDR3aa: CASSLQAGGKPQHF
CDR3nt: TGTGCCAGCAGTTTACAAGCCGGGGGGAAGCCCCAGCATTTT

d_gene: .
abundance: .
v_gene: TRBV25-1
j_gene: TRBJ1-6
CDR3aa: CASSEWSSPLHF
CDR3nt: TGTGCCAGCAGTGAATGGAGTTCACCCCTCCACTTT

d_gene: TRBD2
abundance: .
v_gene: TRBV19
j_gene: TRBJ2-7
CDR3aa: CASRGGIESPYEQYF
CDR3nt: TGTGCCAGCCGGGGGGGGATAGAATCTCCCTACGAGCAGTACTTC

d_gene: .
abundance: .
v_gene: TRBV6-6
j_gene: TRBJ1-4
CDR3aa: CASSRDWVGTNEKLFF
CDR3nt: TGTGCCAGCAGCCGCGACTGGGTAGGCACTAATGAAAAACTGTTTTTT

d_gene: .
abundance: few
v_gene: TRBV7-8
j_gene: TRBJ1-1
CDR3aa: CASSLQRSSEAFF
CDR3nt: TGTGCCAGCAGTCTCCAGCGATCAAGTGAAGCTTTCTTT

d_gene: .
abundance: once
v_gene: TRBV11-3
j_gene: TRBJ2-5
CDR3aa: CASSSGRGMAETQYF
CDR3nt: TGTGCCAGCAGCTCCGGTAGGGGGATGGCAGAGACCCAGTACTTC

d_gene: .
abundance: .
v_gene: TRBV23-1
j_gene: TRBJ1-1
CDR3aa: CASSQDGGQYLFEAFF
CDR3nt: TGCGCCAGCAGTCAAGATGGAGGACAGTACTTATTTGAAGCTTTCTTT

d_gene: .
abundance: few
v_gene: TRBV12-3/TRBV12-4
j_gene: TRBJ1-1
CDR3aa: CASNRDTEAFF
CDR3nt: TGTGCCAGCAACCGAGACACTGAAGCTTTCTTT

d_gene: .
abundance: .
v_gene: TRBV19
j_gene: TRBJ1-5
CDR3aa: CAGSWGPGQPQHF
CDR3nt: TGTGCCGGCTCGTGGGGGCCGGGGCAGCCCCAGCATTTT

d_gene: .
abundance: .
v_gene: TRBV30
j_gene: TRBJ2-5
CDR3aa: CAWATSRETQYF
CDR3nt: TGTGCCTGGGCCACCTCTAGGGAGACCCAGTACTTC

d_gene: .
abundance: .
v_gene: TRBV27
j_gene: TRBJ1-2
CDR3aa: CASRRADSQINYGYTF
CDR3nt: TGTGCCAGCAGACGAGCGGACAGTCAGATAAACTATGGCTACACCTTC

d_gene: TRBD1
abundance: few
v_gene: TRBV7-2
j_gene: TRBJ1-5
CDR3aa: CQQPRQGGQPQHF
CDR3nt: TGCCAGCAGCCAAGACAGGGGGGGCAGCCCCAGCATTTT

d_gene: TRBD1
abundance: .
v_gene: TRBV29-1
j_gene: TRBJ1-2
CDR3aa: CSALGQGDGYTF
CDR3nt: TGCAGCGCGCTCGGACAGGGGGATGGCTACACCTTC

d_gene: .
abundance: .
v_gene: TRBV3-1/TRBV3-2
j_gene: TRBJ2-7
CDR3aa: CASSQGREGVENPYEQYF
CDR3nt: TGTGCCAGCAGCCAGGGCAGGGAAGGGGTGGAAAACCCCTACGAGCAGTACTTC

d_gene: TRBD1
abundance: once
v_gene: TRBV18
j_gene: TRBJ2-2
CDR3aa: CASSLTPRGQGSTGELFF
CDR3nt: TGTGCCAGCTCACTAACCCCAAGAGGACAGGGTTCCACCGGGGAGCTGTTTTTT

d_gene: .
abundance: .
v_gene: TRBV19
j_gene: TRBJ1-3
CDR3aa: CASSTGTGNTIYF
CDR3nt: TGTGCCAGTAGCACCGGGACAGGAAACACCATATATTTT

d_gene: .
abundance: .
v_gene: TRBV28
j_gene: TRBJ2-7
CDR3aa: CASTFLQGPYEQYF
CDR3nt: TGTGCCAGCACGTTTTTACAGGGCCCCTACGAGCAGTACTTC

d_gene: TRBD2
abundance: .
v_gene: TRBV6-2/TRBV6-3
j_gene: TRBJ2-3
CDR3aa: CASSHLISGGRSTDTQYF
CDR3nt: TGTGCCAGCAGCCACCTGATAAGCGGGGGGCGTAGCACAGATACGCAGTATTTT

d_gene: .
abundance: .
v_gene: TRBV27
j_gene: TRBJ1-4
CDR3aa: CASSTSGGSNEKLFF
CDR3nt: TGTGCCAGCAGTACGTCCGGGGGGTCGAATGAAAAACTGTTTTTT

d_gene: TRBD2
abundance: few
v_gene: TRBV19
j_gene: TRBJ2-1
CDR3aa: CASSPRGKAGGFSYNEQFF
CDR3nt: TGTGCCAGTAGTCCCCGGGGGAAAGCGGGAGGCTTCTCCTACAATGAGCAGTTCTTC